The present entry profiles one TCR beta chain with its context. Its antigen is not known. The sample originates from a study of immune evolution from preneoplasia to lung adenocarcinoma. The assay was immunoSEQ multiplex PCR, and TCRdb's table has in-frame clones only and misses some. The data show a few thousand clones, roughly 79% seen once. Germline trimming cut 10 bases from V and 7 bases from J; bases unmatched to any gene: 5. This CDR3 has 13 amino acids. Per germline, CDR1 ENHRY and CDR2 SYGVKD. Patient tissue came from resections in Japan or China, 2014–2017. Study results and caveats: Top clone share appeared to fall from AAH through AIS, MIA, adenocarcinoma. Clonality was highest in normal lung, lower in later-stage lesions apparently.

V is TRBV10-3 and J is TRBJ2-7; the match to TRBD2 covers 15 bases. What was sequenced was FFPE adjacent normal lung tissue. This receptor was taken from a donor of 70 years or more with lung adenocarcinoma. CDR3 amino acids: CATRTSGREEQYF. The CDR3 coding sequence is TGTGCCACCAGGACTAGCGGGAGGGAAGAGCAGTACTTC.